This T cell receptor beta chain was found in a study of blood T cells in healthy people across ages. A few counts support this clonotype. Through a sample-barcoded 5' primer and a J-beta primer mix, a second PCR was run for about 6 to 11 cycles. TCRdb re-called the 5' RACE reads through MiXCR, storing one row per CDR3 protein. The repertoire holds roughly 1,500,000 distinct CDR3 sequences, with about 32% as singletons. This TCR was recovered from a woman younger than 45 in good health. Sequenced material: blood.

CDR3 sequence: CASSVHLAGGGNEQFF. The CDR3 DNA follows: TGTGCCAGCAGCGTACACCTAGCGGGGGGGGGCAATGAGCAGTTCTTC. The V and J genes are TRBV11-2 and TRBJ2-1; TRBD2 aligns across 12 bases. V was clipped by 5 bases and J by 6 bases; unmatched bases: 8. This CDR3 comprises 16 residues. From germline, CDR1 is SGHAT and CDR2 FQNNGV.